This T cell receptor beta chain was recovered during a study of blood T cell repertoires in COVID-19 (TCRdb year 2020). Background on the whole study: Collaborator samples came from the United States, Italy and Spain and covered acute and convalescent phases of COVID-19. The dataset comprised deeply sampled blood TCRbeta repertoires from subjects exposed to, actively infected with, or recovered from COVID-19. The samples were drawn from two sources: the first 160 participants of the ongoing ImmuneRACE study, and 1,000 to 1,500 subjects contributed by 6 global collaborators. The repertoires were released in a freely available public database intended as a resource for research on the immune response to SARS-CoV-2. Nearly every sample came with metadata listing a de-identified subject ID, COVID-19 status, age in years and sex. Where available, HLA class I and class II types were obtained from metadata supplied by the sample provider rather than from assay-based typing. The prospective study material was composed of cDNA or gDNA derived from T cells, B-cell-depleted T cells, or PBMCs. What the research found in general, with its limitations: The amount of clinical and demographic metadata varied by source and participant and was provided uncurated.

TCRbeta CDR3 regions were amplified from genomic DNA using the immunoSEQ Assay, a bias-controlled multiplex PCR. The authors' analysis ran thus. The number of nucleated cells in each sample was estimated from the amplification of reference gene primers within the assay. To quantify the absolute abundance of each unique TCRbeta CDR3 rearrangement, sequence reads were collapsed and filtered. For each sample, productive Simpson clonality was calculated as the square root of Simpson's diversity index across productive rearrangements. Entries here come from immuneACCESS through TCRdb and include only in-frame sequences with V and J called. Some clones fail to appear in such tables; in the studies checked, an unresolved V gene covers under half of the shortfall, and the cause of the remainder is unknown. Clonal size and the V and J genes are those of that table, whereas D and trimming came from the DNA. The sample table holds around 700,000 clones, of which 90% were seen once. The ten biggest clones cover approximately 0.25% of the sample.

On this clone itself: There is no known antigen for this receptor. Per-base qualities were not stored, and no clone one base away is much larger.

The collaborating institutions used their own protocols to collect whole blood in K2EDTA tubes. For TCRbeta analysis, collaborators shipped samples as frozen whole blood, isolated PBMCs, or DNA extracted from either of those sample types. The source of this sequence is a woman aged 18-29 years with acute or convalescent COVID-19. Sequencing used peripheral blood.

The CDR3 sequence is CASREWGQGDYEQYF. Here is the DNA: TGTGCCAGCAGGGAATGGGGACAGGGGGACTACGAGCAGTACTTC. This chain is built from TRBV5-6 and TRBJ2-7, with TRBD1 identical over 11 junction bases. After removal of 5 bases from V and 3 bases from J, the junction retains 7 bases not matched to a gene. In the germline V gene, CDR1 corresponds to SGHDT and CDR2 to YYEEEE. The CDR3 has 15 amino acids, counting the end cysteine and phenylalanine. The retained sequence is limited to the CDR3, 45 bases, with the frame set at the first base.